This T cell receptor (beta chain) emerged from a study of T cells expressing NK-cell markers. Study at large: Serological testing identified seven of the eight sequenced donors as HCMV-seropositive and one as seronegative.

TCRdb re-analyzed the 5' RACE reads; it lists each CDR3 protein once, without DNA. Seen in this sample are about 380,000 distinct CDR3 sequences; the ten most common clones hold over 4%. Germline-derived CDR1 and CDR2 are LGHDT and YNNKEL (reference sequence). The CDR3 sequence is 14 residues long. Sequences were obtained from blood T cells: a sorted CD56 or NKG2C T cell subset, CD4+ or CD8+ T cells, or bulk PBMC T cells (not recorded which). The clonotype originates from a man aged 18 to 69 in good health. The rearrangement joins TRBV3-1 to TRBJ2-7; TCRdb's D call of TRBD1 is untestable without DNA. This CDR3 reads CASSQGRQGHEQYF.